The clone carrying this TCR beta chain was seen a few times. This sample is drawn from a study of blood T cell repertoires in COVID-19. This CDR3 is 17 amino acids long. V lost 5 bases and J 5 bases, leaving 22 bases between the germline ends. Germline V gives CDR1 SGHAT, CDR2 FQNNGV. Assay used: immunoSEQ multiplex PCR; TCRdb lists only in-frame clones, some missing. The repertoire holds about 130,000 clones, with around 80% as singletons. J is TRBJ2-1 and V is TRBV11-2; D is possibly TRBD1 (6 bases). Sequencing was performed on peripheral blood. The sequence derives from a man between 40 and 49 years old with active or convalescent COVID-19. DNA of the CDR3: TGTGCCAGCAGCCCCATAAAGTCCGGGACAACGAACAATGAGCAGTTCTTC. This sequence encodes CASSPIKSGTTNNEQFF.